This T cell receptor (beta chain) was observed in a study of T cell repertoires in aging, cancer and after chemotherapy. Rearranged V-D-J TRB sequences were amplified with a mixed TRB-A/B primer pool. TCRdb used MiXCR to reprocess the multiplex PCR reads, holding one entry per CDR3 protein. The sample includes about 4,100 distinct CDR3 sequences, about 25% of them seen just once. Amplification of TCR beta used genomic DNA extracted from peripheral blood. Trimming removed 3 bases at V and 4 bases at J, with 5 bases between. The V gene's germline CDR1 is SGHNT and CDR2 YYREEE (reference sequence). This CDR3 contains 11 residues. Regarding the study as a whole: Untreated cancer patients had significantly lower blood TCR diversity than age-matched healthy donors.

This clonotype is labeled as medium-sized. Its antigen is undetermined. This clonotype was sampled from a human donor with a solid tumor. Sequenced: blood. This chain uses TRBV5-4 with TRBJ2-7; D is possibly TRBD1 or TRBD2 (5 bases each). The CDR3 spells CASSWGYEQYF. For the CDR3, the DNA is TGTGCCAGCAGCTGGGGGTACGAGCAGTACTTC.